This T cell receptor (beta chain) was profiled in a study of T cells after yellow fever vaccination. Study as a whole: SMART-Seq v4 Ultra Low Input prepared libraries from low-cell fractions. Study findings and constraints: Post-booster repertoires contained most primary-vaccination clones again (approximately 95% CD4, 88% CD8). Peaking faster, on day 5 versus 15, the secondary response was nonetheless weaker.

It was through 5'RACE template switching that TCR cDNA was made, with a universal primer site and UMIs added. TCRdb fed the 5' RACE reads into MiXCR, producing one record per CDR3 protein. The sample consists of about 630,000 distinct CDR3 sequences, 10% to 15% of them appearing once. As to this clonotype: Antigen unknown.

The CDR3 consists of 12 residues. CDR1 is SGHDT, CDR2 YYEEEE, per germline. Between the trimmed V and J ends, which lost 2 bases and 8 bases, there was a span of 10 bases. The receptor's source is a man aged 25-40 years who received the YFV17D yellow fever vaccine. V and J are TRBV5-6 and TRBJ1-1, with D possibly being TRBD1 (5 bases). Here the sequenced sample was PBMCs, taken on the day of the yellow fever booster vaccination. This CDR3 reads CASSFWGGEAFF. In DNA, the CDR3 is TGTGCCAGCAGCTTTTGGGGGGGAGAAGCTTTCTTT.